A single T cell receptor (beta chain) is shown here with its context. The antigen is not known. The PCR ran on 60 Vbeta and 13 Jbeta primers. Measured with immunoSEQ multiplex PCR; TCRdb has only the in-frame clones, and not every one. Among tens of thousands of clones, approximately 75% were seen once, and the ten largest hold about 7.6%. CDR1 and CDR2 from the germline V gene are MNHEY and SVGAGI. V was shortened by 0 bases and J by 3 bases, with 12 bases between the two germline ends. The CDR3 length is 16 residues. The entry originates in a study of cytomegalovirus exposure and HLA in healthy donors. Overall study context: Out of 398 genotyped donors, roughly 80% belonged to the Caucasian-associated ancestry cluster.

Study conclusions and caveats: In a later analysis, HLA-associated beta chains showed higher expansion and lower generation probabilities than comparable chains.

The genes are TRBV6-5 and TRBJ2-1; perhaps TRBD2 as D (5 bases). This clonotype was obtained from a man aged 55 to 70 in good health and CMV-seropositive. What was sequenced was PBMCs. The CDR3 is CASSYSPRRNYNEQFF. In nucleotides, the CDR3 is TGTGCCAGCAGTTACTCCCCAAGGAGGAACTACAATGAGCAGTTCTTC.